Given below is one T cell receptor (beta chain) in context. The data belong to a study of shared clonotypes between healthy human individuals. Germline CDR1 reads GTSNPN; CDR2 reads SVGIG (reference sequence). Trimming took off 3 bases at V and 5 bases at J, with 21 bases between the two ends. The CDR3 has 16 amino acids. Here immunoSEQ multiplex PCR was the method, and the copy in TCRdb shows in-frame clones only, minus some. This sample yields about 1.9 million clones, of which around 95% are seen a single time; roughly 1.7% belongs to the top ten. Naive CD8 cells, CD45RO-negative and positively selected for CCR7, excluded terminally differentiated effector memory CD45RA+ cells.

V and J are TRBV30 and TRBJ2-3, with a possible D match to TRBD2 (6 bases). The sequenced sample consisted of naive CD8+ T cells from PBMCs. The sequence derives from a man younger than 30 in good health. Some clones in this sample may be carry-over from other donors' samples. CDR3 in DNA: TGTGCCTGGAGGGCCTTTAGCAGGAGGGCCAAAGATACGCAGTATTTT. Translating gives CAWRAFSRRAKDTQYF.